Here is one TCR beta chain with its context. Sequencing used immunoSEQ multiplex PCR; TCRdb keeps in-frame clones, though not all of them. The data hold under 150,000 clones, with around 71% observed a single time. The sample is drawn from a study of shared clonotypes between healthy human individuals. CDR3 length: 16 amino acids. Germline values: CDR1 SEHNR, CDR2 FQNEAQ (reference sequence). Unmatched junction bases numbered 8, after V lost 5 bases and J lost 4 bases. The genes are TRBV7-9 and TRBJ2-6; 7 nucleotides match TRBD1. Input material: memory CD8+ T cells sorted from blood. Sample subset: CD45RO+ cells pooled with CCR7-negative TemRA cells. This TCR was sampled from a woman aged 25 to 39 in good health. Here the CDR3 reads CASSPRTGLGANVLTF. The CDR3 nucleotides read TGTGCCAGCAGCCCCAGGACAGGTTTGGGGGCCAACGTCCTGACTTTC.